A selection of T cell receptor beta chains follows, all from one sample in a study of blood T cell repertoires in COVID-19. The protocol was immunoSEQ multiplex PCR, while the TCRdb copy is restricted to in-frame clones and leaves out a portion. The sample has roughly 350,000 clones; almost 90% are singletons. What was sequenced was peripheral blood. These receptors all stem from a woman aged 65 to 85 with COVID-19, enrolled during active disease. CDR3s include the opening cysteine and the closing phenylalanine or tryptophan. A D gene is named only where the DNA matches it firmly. The listing skips clone size in some rows; elsewhere it reads once, few, many or a size class.

j_call	clone_size	d_call	v_call	cdr3_nt	cdr3_aa
TRBJ1-5	NA	TRBD1	TRBV5-5	TGTGCCAGCAGCTTTTACGGGACAGTCCGCGGCAATCAGCCCCAGCATTTT	CASSFYGTVRGNQPQHF
TRBJ2-1	NA	NA	TRBV12-3/TRBV12-4	TGTGCCAGCAGTCCTCACAATGAGCAGTTCTTC	CASSPHNEQFF
TRBJ2-1	NA	NA	TRBV4-3	TGCGCCAGCAGCCGGAAGCCGGGACAAGGGAACAATGAGCAGTTCTTC	CASSRKPGQGNNEQFF
TRBJ1-1	NA	NA	TRBV9	TGTGCCAGCAGCACCGGACAGCCGAACACTGAAGCTTTCTTT	CASSTGQPNTEAFF
TRBJ1-2	NA	TRBD1	TRBV6-6	TGTGCCAGCAGGAAGGACAGGCTCTATGGCTACACCTTC	CASRKDRLYGYTF
TRBJ1-2	NA	TRBD1	TRBV6-5	TGTGCCAGCAGACCCCCCGGGACAGGGAATGGCTACACCTTC	CASRPPGTGNGYTF
TRBJ1-2	few	NA	TRBV27	TGTGCCAGCAGTTTAAGCAGGGACTATGGCTACACCTTC	CASSLSRDYGYTF
TRBJ1-2	NA	NA	TRBV5-1	TGCGCCACCTTTACGGTCAACTATGGCTACACCTTC	CATFTVNYGYTF
TRBJ1-1	NA	NA	TRBV12-5	TGTGCTAGTGGTTTGGTAATCATGGTCAGACGGGGCACTGAAGCTTTCTTT	CASGLVIMVRRGTEAFF
TRBJ2-2	NA	NA	TRBV12-2	TGTGCAAGTCCCTCCGCTGGGAGCGCAAACACCGGGGAGCTGTTTTTT	CASPSAGSANTGELFF
TRBJ2-1	NA	TRBD2	TRBV9	TGTGCCAGCAGCGTAGTTGCTAGCGGGGGCAATGAGCAGTTCTTC	CASSVVASGGNEQFF
TRBJ1-2	NA	NA	TRBV10-3	TGTGCCACCGGGAGGGAGGATGGCTACACCTTC	CATGREDGYTF
TRBJ2-5	NA	TRBD2	TRBV6-6	TGTGCCAGCAGTTACCTAGCGGGGGGCGAAGAGACCCAGTACTTC	CASSYLAGGEETQYF
TRBJ1-4	NA	NA	TRBV5-4	TGTGCCAGCCGCGAACAGGGAGTGGGTGAAAAACTGTTTTTT	CASREQGVGEKLFF
TRBJ1-6	NA	NA	TRBV2	TGTGCCAGCAGTGAACGGTCGGCAGGGCTTCTCCTGGATAATTCACCCCTCCACTTT	CASSERSAGLLLDNSPLHF
TRBJ2-5	once	TRBD1	TRBV24-1	TGTGCCACCAGTGATTTACAGGGGGCCAGAGAGACCCAGTACTTC	CATSDLQGARETQYF
TRBJ1-4	NA	TRBD1	TRBV19	TGTGCCAGTAGCGCACCGGGACAGGGGGTTAGAGGTGAAAAACTGTTTTTT	CASSAPGQGVRGEKLFF
TRBJ1-5	few	TRBD1	TRBV19	TGTGCCAGTAGTATAGGGCCAGGGGGGAGCAATCAGCCCCAGCATTTT	CASSIGPGGSNQPQHF
TRBJ2-3	NA	NA	TRBV18	TGTGCCACCCGGGGAGGCACAGATACGCAGTATTTT	CATRGGTDTQYF
TRBJ2-5	NA	TRBD2	TRBV5-4	TGTGCCAGCAGCCCAAGCGGGGCGCTCCAAGAGACCCAGTACTTC	CASSPSGALQETQYF
TRBJ2-7	NA	NA	TRBV11-2	TGTGCCAGCAGCTTACCGGGACTGAACGCCTACGAGCAGTACTTC	CASSLPGLNAYEQYF
TRBJ1-4	NA	NA	TRBV19	TGTGCCAGTAGTATAGATGAAGGGAGAACCCTGAAAAATGAAAAACTGTTTTTT	CASSIDEGRTLKNEKLFF
TRBJ1-2	NA	NA	TRBV30	TGTGCCTGGAGTGTAGACACTGCCTATGGCTACACCTTC	CAWSVDTAYGYTF
TRBJ1-2	NA	TRBD1	TRBV4-2	TGTGCCAGCAGCCAAGAATGGTCGACAGGGGGTGGCTACACCTTC	CASSQEWSTGGGYTF
TRBJ1-5	NA	TRBD1	TRBV19	TGTGCCAGTAAGATGGGACAGGGGATCCAGCCCCAGCATTTT	CASKMGQGIQPQHF
TRBJ1-2	NA	NA	TRBV10-2	TGCGCCAGCACCCCTACCCGAGGGGGCTATGGCTACACCTTC	CASTPTRGGYGYTF
TRBJ2-7	once	TRBD1	TRBV24-1	TGTGCCACCAGTGATCGGACAGGAGGATACGAGCAGTACTTC	CATSDRTGGYEQYF
TRBJ1-2	once	TRBD1	TRBV2	TGTGCCAGCTTGACAGGGATAGAATATGGCTACACCTTC	CASLTGIEYGYTF
TRBJ2-2	NA	TRBD2	TRBV5-1	TGCGCCAGCAGCTTGGGACTAGCGGGGGGGCCTCCCGGGGAGCTGTTTTTT	CASSLGLAGGPPGELFF
TRBJ1-4	NA	NA	TRBV5-1	TGCGCCAGCAGCTTGGGGGGCGCAACTAATGAAAAACTGTTTTTT	CASSLGGATNEKLFF
TRBJ2-7	NA	TRBD1	TRBV2	TGTGCCAGCAACGACAGGGTCTACGAGCAGTACTTC	CASNDRVYEQYF
TRBJ2-1	NA	NA	TRBV4-1	TGCGCCAGCAGCCAACCCGGGACACAGAATGAGCAGTTCTTC	CASSQPGTQNEQFF
TRBJ2-7	NA	TRBD1	TRBV5-6	TGTGCCAGCAGCTTCCGGGACAGGGGCTACGAGCAGTACTTC	CASSFRDRGYEQYF
TRBJ2-7	NA	NA	TRBV30	TGTGCCTGGAATATTAGATCCTACGAGCAGTACTTC	CAWNIRSYEQYF
TRBJ1-2	NA	NA	TRBV4-1	TGCGCCAGCAGCCAAGACCCCCAGGGTCATGGCTACACCTTC	CASSQDPQGHGYTF
TRBJ1-1	NA	TRBD1	TRBV28	TGTGCCAGCAAGTCAGCAGGACAGGGGTCCTATGAAGCTTTCTTT	CASKSAGQGSYEAFF
TRBJ1-1	NA	NA	TRBV19	TGTGCCAGTAGACAGGGTATATTCTTGACTGAAGCTTTCTTT	CASRQGIFLTEAFF
TRBJ2-2	once	NA	TRBV30	TGTGCCTGGAGACAGGGGAACACCGGGGAGCTGTTTTTT	CAWRQGNTGELFF
TRBJ2-7	NA	NA	TRBV20-1	TGCAGTGCTAGTCAGTTATCGGGGTCAAACTACGAGCAGTACTTC	CSASQLSGSNYEQYF
TRBJ2-7	NA	NA	TRBV30	TGTGCCTGGTCTCTGGAGGGAGGCTACGAGCAGTACTTC	CAWSLEGGYEQYF
TRBJ1-6	NA	TRBD1	TRBV5-4	TGTGCCAGCAACCGACAGGGGGGAGATAATTCACCCCTCCACTTT	CASNRQGGDNSPLHF
TRBJ2-1	once	TRBD2	TRBV5-1	TGCGCCAGCAGCTCGGGGGCTAGCGGGGGTACCTACAATGAGCAGTTCTTC	CASSSGASGGTYNEQFF
TRBJ2-5	NA	NA	TRBV28	TGTGCCACCCGTCCCGGACTGCAAGAGACCCAGTACTTC	CATRPGLQETQYF
TRBJ2-7	NA	TRBD1	TRBV19	TGTGCCAGTAGTATCGCGGGACAGGGGTACTCCTACGAGCAGTACTTC	CASSIAGQGYSYEQYF
TRBJ2-5	NA	NA	TRBV5-1	TGCGCCAGCAGCTTGGGGGCGGCGGGAGAGACCCAGTACTTC	CASSLGAAGETQYF
TRBJ1-4	NA	NA	TRBV6-1	TGTGCCAGCAGTGAGACCGGGACTAATGAAAAACTGTTTTTT	CASSETGTNEKLFF
TRBJ1-2	NA	TRBD1	TRBV29-1	TGCAGCGTTGACACCGGGACAGGGACGAGGGGCTACACCTTC	CSVDTGTGTRGYTF
TRBJ1-6	NA	NA	TRBV9	TGTGCCAGCAGCGTAGGATGGGCGCCCTATAATTCACCCCTCCACTTT	CASSVGWAPYNSPLHF
TRBJ2-1	NA	NA	TRBV27	TGTGCCAGCAGTTTCAGGGATGTTAGCTCCTACAATGAGCAGTTCTTC	CASSFRDVSSYNEQFF
TRBJ2-7	NA	TRBD1	TRBV18	TGTGCCAGCTCACCAGGGACAGGGGCCTACGAGCAGTACTTC	CASSPGTGAYEQYF
TRBJ2-7	NA	NA	TRBV6-5	TGTGCCAGCAGTTATACGCGGTCTTCATCCTACGAGCAGTACTTC	CASSYTRSSSYEQYF
TRBJ1-6	NA	TRBD1	TRBV5-6	TGTGCCAGCAGCCGGGGACAGGGAAGCAATTCACCCCTCCACTTT	CASSRGQGSNSPLHF
TRBJ1-1	NA	NA	TRBV11-2	TGTGCCAGCCGCAGGGTTTTAACTGAAGCTTTCTTT	CASRRVLTEAFF
TRBJ1-2	NA	NA	TRBV7-9	TGTGCCAGCAGCTTAGACGACAACCCCTCCTATGGCTACACCTTC	CASSLDDNPSYGYTF
TRBJ1-4	few	TRBD1	TRBV5-1	TGCGCCAGCAGCTCAGGGGGCTCAACTAATGAAAAACTGTTTTTT	CASSSGGSTNEKLFF
TRBJ1-4	NA	NA	TRBV21-1	TGTGCCAGCAGCAAAGCGGACAGGGGGCGGAACGTGGCTGAAAAACTGTTTTTT	CASSKADRGRNVAEKLFF
TRBJ2-3	NA	TRBD2	TRBV7-3	TGTGCCAGCAGCTTTAGCGGGGGAACGCAGTATTTT	CASSFSGGTQYF
TRBJ1-3	NA	TRBD1	TRBV18	TGTGCCAGCTCACAATCCCAGGGGGCCTCTGGAAACACCATATATTTT	CASSQSQGASGNTIYF
TRBJ1-1	NA	NA	TRBV29-1	TGCAGCGTTCAAGCAGGGGAGAACACTGAAGCTTTCTTT	CSVQAGENTEAFF
TRBJ1-2	few	NA	TRBV7-2	TGTGCCAGCAGCTCCCGGGGGGATGGCTACACCTTC	CASSSRGDGYTF